This T cell receptor (beta chain) was sequenced for a study of blood T cell repertoires in COVID-19. Study overall: Sites in the United States, Italy and Spain provided acute and convalescent COVID-19 samples.

Participants were aged 18 to 89 years, lived in 20 to 25 US areas, and enrolled virtually. Which cohort a participant joined came from the clinical history participants gave. This clone was seen once. V lost 3 bases, J lost 4 bases, and 19 bases lay in between. Germline CDR1 is SNHLY and CDR2 is FYNNEI. The CDR3 length is 17 residues. Clones were read by immunoSEQ multiplex PCR, and TCRdb kept only the in-frame ones, dropping some. The profile covers about 440,000 clones, with roughly 85% appearing a single time and over 1.5% taken by the ten largest. This chain joins TRBV2 and TRBJ2-1; TRBD1 might be the D (6 bases). This receptor was identified in a woman aged 18-29 years with acute COVID-19. Sequenced: PBMCs or T cells enriched from blood (not recorded which). The CDR3 protein is CASSDPSGQGIYNEQFF. The CDR3 region has the DNA TGTGCCAGCAGTGACCCCTCAGGGCAGGGGATTTACAATGAGCAGTTCTTC.